This is a list of T cell receptor beta chains from one sample in a study of blood T cell repertoires in COVID-19. Clones were sequenced by immunoSEQ multiplex PCR, and TCRdb holds only the in-frame ones, with some missing. Of around 300,000 clones detected, 88% appear once; the ten largest clones hold less than 5.5%. Material for sequencing was PBMCs or T cells enriched from blood (not recorded which). These receptors all stem from a man aged 30-40 years who had recovered from COVID-19. Both conserved end residues are trimmed from each CDR3. Only some rows state a clone size, as once, few, many or a class for expanded clones.

j_call,clone_size,v_call,cdr3_aa
TRBJ2-1,-,TRBV7-9,ASSSRLARNEQF
TRBJ2-3,few,TRBV11-2,ASSPQVSTDTQY
TRBJ1-6,-,TRBV9,ASRDDRNNSPLH
TRBJ1-1,-,TRBV27,ASSLDRNTEAF
TRBJ2-7,-,TRBV12-3/TRBV12-4,ASSFGGAYEQY
TRBJ2-2,-,TRBV28,ASTQTGVRTGELF
TRBJ1-2,once,TRBV2,ASSEARREAGYT
TRBJ2-1,-,TRBV7-6,ASSSRTSGGNEQF
TRBJ2-7,-,TRBV28,ASSTGSISYEQY
TRBJ2-4,-,TRBV9,ASSGTGGKNIQY
TRBJ1-2,-,TRBV5-6,ASSLKRTGVVYGYT
TRBJ2-7,-,TRBV5-6,ASSLGPQGEQY
TRBJ2-6,-,TRBV28,ASSLWFQGKSGANVLT
TRBJ2-7,-,TRBV19,ASSSRGGEQY
TRBJ2-5,-,TRBV5-4,ASSFGGEETQY
TRBJ2-7,-,TRBV27,ASSSLSTSGLAYEQY
TRBJ2-7,-,TRBV2,ASSGTGPYEQY
TRBJ2-5,-,TRBV18,ASSPYGQVQETQY
TRBJ1-2,-,TRBV7-2,ASSSAWGGAYGYT
TRBJ2-7,-,TRBV30,AWSIEGGAEQY
TRBJ2-7,-,TRBV15,ATSSLWADRGPYEQY
TRBJ2-2,-,TRBV12-1,ASSSPVSGGPEELF
TRBJ2-1,-,TRBV13,ASSLTRGEQF
TRBJ1-3,-,TRBV6-5,ASSYARGSGNTIY
TRBJ1-4,-,TRBV10-2,ASSESTGLNEKLF
TRBJ2-6,-,TRBV27,ASLSGANVLT
TRBJ1-1,-,TRBV11-2,ASSLDRGLYTEAF
TRBJ2-7,-,TRBV7-2,ASSITSGTYEQY
TRBJ2-7,-,TRBV16,ASSPMGGYEQY
TRBJ2-5,-,TRBV7-2,ASSLVQETQY
TRBJ1-5,-,TRBV28,ASSTRLANQPQH
TRBJ2-7,-,TRBV7-2,ASSLGGTSGEPN
TRBJ1-1,many,TRBV19,ASSVTANTEAF
TRBJ1-5,-,TRBV6-1,ASSEDSPLNQPQH
TRBJ1-4,-,TRBV18,ASSGQGPEKLF
TRBJ2-3,-,TRBV27,ASSLTSGGTPDTQY
TRBJ2-4,-,TRBV28,ASSPFRTGKNIQY
TRBJ2-5,-,TRBV29-1,SVELAGWGETQY
TRBJ1-2,-,TRBV7-9,ASSIGTAYGYT
TRBJ2-1,-,TRBV2,ASSSTPGTGVYNEQF
TRBJ2-7,-,TRBV5-4,ASSSTGTKTYEQY
TRBJ1-2,-,TRBV19,ASSKGRGNYGYT
TRBJ1-1,-,TRBV18,ASSPTDKNTEAF
TRBJ1-1,-,TRBV2,ASSLQGGDNTEAF
TRBJ2-1,-,TRBV30,AWIRTGGGVGI
TRBJ2-5,-,TRBV28,ASSLSGEGETQY
TRBJ1-4,once,TRBV27,ASSPGKGATNEKLF